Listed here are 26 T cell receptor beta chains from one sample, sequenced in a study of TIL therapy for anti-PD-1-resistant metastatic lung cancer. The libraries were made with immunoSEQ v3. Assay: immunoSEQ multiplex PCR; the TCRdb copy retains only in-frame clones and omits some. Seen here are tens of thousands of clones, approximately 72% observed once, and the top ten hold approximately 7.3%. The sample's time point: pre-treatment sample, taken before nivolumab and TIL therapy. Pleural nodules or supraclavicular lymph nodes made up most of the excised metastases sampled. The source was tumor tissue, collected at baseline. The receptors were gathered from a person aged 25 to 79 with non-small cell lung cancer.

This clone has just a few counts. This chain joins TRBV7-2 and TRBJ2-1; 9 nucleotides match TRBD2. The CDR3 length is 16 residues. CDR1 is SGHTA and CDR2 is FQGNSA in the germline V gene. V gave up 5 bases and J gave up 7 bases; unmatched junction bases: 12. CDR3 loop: CASSPQGAGGRNEQFF. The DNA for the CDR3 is TGTGCCAGCAGCCCACAAGGCGCGGGGGGGAGAAATGAGCAGTTCTTC.

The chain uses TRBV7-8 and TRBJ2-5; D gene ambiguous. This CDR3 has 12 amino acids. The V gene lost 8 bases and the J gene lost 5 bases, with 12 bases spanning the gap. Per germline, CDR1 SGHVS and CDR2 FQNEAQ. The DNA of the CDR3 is TGTGCCAGCGGTCGTGGATGGGAGACCCAGTACTTC. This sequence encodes CASGRGWETQYF.

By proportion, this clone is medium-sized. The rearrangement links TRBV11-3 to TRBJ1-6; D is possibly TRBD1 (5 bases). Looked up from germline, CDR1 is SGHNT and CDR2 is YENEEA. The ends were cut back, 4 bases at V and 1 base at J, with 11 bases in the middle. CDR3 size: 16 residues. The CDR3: CASSSGRQSYNSPLHF. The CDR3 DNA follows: TGTGCCAGCAGCTCCGGCAGACAGTCCTATAATTCACCCCTCCACTTT.

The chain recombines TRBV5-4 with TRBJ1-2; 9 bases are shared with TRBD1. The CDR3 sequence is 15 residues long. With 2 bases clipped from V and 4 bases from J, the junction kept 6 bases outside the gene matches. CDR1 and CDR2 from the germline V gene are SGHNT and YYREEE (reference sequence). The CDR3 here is CASSFPGQGPYGYTF. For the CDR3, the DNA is TGTGCCAGCAGCTTTCCGGGACAGGGTCCCTATGGCTACACCTTC.

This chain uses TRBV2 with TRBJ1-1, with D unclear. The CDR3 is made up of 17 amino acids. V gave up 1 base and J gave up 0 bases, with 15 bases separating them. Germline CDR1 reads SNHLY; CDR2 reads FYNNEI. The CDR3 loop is CASSEGRMSLLNTEAFF. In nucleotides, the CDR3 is TGTGCCAGCAGTGAAGGTCGCATGAGTCTCCTGAACACTGAAGCTTTCTTT.

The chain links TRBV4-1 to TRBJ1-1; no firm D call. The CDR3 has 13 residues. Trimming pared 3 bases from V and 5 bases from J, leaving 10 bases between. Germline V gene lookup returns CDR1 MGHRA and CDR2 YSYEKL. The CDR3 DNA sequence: TGCGCCAGCAGCCATGCTCCACCGACTGAAGCTTTCTTT. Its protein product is CASSHAPPTEAFF.

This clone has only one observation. This chain's CDR3 is CASAIGLQETQYF. The CDR3, as DNA: TGTGCCAGCGCTATAGGGTTACAAGAGACCCAGTACTTC. The chain recombines TRBV9 with TRBJ2-5, with D uncertain. CDR3 size: 13 residues. Germline CDR1 SGDLS, CDR2 YYNGEE. V was clipped by 7 bases and J by 2 bases, with 12 bases between them. Full variable domain (missing parts from reference TRBV9 and TRBJ2-5): DSGVTQTPKHLITATGQRVTLRCSPRSGDLSVYWYQQSLDQGLQFLIQYYNGEERAKGNILERFSAQQFPDLHSELNLSSLELGDSALYFCASAIGLQETQYFGPGTRLLVL.

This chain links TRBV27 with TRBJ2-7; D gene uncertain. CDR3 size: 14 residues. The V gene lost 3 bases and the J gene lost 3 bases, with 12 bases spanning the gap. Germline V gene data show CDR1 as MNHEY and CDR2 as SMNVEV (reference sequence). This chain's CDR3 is CASSLGRPIYEQYF. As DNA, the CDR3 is TGTGCCAGCAGTTTGGGCAGACCCATCTACGAGCAGTACTTC.

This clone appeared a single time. The DNA of the CDR3 is TGTGCCTGGAGTGTTGGGGATTCGAACAATGAGCAGTTCTTC. Encoded protein: CAWSVGDSNNEQFF. The chain joins TRBV30 to TRBJ2-1; the D is unclear. Trimming removed 0 bases from V and 5 bases from J, with 11 bases in between. Germline V CDR1 and CDR2: GTSNPN, SVGIG (reference sequence). The CDR3 is 14 residues long. The complete variable domain, with remaining parts taken from reference TRBV30 and TRBJ2-1, reads SQTIHQWPATLVQPVGSPLSLECTVEGTSNPNLYWYRQAAGRGLQLLFYSVGIGQISSEVPQNLSASRPQDRQFILSSKKLLLSDSGFYLCAWSVGDSNNEQFFGPGTRLTVL.

CDR3 nucleotides: TGTGCCAGCAGCACGAGTGTAGGCGACCATGAGCAGTTCTTC. This encodes CASSTSVGDHEQFF. The rearrangement joins TRBV7-2 to TRBJ2-1; no definite D call. The CDR3 covers 14 residues. V dropped 5 bases and J dropped 8 bases, with 16 bases sitting between them. Germline CDR1 and CDR2: SGHTA and FQGNSA.

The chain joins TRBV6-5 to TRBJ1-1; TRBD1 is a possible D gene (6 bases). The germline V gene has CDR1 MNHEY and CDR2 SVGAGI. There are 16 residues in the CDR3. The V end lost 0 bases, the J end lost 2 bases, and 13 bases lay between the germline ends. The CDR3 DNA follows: TGTGCCAGCAGTTACTCGAGACAGGCAGGAAACACTGAAGCTTTCTTT. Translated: CASSYSRQAGNTEAFF.

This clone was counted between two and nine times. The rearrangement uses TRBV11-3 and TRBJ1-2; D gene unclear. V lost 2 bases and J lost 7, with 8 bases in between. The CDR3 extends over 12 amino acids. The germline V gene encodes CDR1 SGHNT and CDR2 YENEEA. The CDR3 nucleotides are TGTGCCAGCAGCTTACAGGATTTTGGCTACACCTTC. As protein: CASSLQDFGYTF.

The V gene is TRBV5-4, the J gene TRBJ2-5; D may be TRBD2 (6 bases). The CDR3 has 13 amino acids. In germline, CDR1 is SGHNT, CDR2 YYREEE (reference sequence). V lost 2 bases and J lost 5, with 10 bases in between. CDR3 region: CASSFGGQETQYF. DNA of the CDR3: TGTGCCAGCAGCTTCGGAGGGCAGGAGACCCAGTACTTC. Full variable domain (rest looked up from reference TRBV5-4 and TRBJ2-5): ETGVTQSPTHLIKTRGQQVTLRCSSQSGHNTVSWYQQALGQGPQFIFQYYREEENGRGNFPPRFSGLQFPNYSSELNVNALELDDSALYLCASSFGGQETQYFGPGTRLLVL.

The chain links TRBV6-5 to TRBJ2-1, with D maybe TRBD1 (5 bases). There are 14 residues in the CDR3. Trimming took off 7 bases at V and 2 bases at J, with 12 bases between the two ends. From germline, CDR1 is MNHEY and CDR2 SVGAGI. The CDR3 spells CASTRGRTYNEQFF. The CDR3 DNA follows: TGTGCCAGCACTAGGGGTAGGACCTACAATGAGCAGTTCTTC.

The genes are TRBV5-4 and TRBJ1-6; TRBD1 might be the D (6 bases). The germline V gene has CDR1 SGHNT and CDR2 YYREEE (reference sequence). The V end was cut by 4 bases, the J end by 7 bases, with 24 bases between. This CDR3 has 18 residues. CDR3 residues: CASSLGRGGGGTNSPLHF. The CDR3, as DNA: TGTGCCAGCAGCCTGGGGAGAGGGGGGGGCGGTACAAATTCACCCCTCCACTTT.

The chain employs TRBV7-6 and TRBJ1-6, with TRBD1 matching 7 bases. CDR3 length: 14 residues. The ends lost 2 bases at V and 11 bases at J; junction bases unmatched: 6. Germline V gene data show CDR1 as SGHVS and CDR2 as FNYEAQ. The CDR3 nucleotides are TGTGCCAGCAGCTTAAAGAGACAGGGTACACCCCTCCACTTT. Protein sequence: CASSLKRQGTPLHF.

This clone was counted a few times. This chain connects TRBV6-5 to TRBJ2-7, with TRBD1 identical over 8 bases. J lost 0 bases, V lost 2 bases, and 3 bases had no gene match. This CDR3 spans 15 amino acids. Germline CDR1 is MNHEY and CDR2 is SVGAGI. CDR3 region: CASSYEGTGSYEQYF. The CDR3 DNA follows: TGTGCCAGCAGTTACGAGGGGACAGGCTCCTACGAGCAGTACTTC.

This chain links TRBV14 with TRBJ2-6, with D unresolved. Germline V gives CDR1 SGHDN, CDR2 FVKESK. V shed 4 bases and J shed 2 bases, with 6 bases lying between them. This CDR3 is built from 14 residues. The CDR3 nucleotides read TGTGCCAGCAGCCCAGTTACTGGGGCCAACGTCCTGACTTTC. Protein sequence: CASSPVTGANVLTF.

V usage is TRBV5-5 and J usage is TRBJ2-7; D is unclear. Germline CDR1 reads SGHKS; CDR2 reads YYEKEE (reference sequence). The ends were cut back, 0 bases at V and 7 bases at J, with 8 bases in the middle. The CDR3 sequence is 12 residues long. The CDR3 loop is CASSLALLEQYF. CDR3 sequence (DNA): TGTGCCAGCAGCTTGGCGCTGCTAGAGCAGTACTTC.

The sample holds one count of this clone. CDR3 region: CASSGHRAGGYTF. The CDR3 DNA reads TGTGCCAGCAGCGGACACAGGGCCGGCGGCTACACCTTC. The V gene is TRBV11-1, the J gene TRBJ1-2, with D possibly TRBD1 on 6 matching bases. Trimming shortened V by 5 bases and J by 8 bases, and 15 bases separated the two germline ends. Germline V gene data show CDR1 as SGHAT and CDR2 as FQDESV (reference sequence). The CDR3 sequence is 13 residues long.

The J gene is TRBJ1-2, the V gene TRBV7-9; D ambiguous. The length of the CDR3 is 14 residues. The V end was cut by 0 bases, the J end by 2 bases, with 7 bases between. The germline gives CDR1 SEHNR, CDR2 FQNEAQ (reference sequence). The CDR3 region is CASSLAVPNYGYTF. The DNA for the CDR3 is TGTGCCAGCAGCTTAGCCGTCCCCAACTATGGCTACACCTTC.

The CDR3 sequence: CASMISGGVSYNEQFF. CDR3 coding DNA: TGTGCCAGTATGATTAGCGGGGGGGTCTCCTACAATGAGCAGTTCTTC. This chain uses TRBV19 with TRBJ2-1; 11 bases are a match to TRBD2. Trimming at V came to 7 bases and at J to 0 bases, leaving 5 bases not matched to a gene. The CDR3 is 16 residues long. The germline CDR1 and CDR2 sequences are LNHDA and SQIVND (reference sequence). Combining the CDR3 with reference TRBV19 and TRBJ2-1 gives the whole variable domain DGGITQSPKYLFRKEGQNVTLSCEQNLNHDAMYWYRQDPGQGLRLIYYSQIVNDFQKGDIAEGYSVSREKKESFPLTVTSAQKNPTAFYLCASMISGGVSYNEQFFGPGTRLTVL.

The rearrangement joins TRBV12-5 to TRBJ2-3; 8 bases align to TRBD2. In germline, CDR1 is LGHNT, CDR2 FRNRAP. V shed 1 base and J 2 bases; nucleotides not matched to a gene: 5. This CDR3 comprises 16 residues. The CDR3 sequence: CASGLALSGATDTQYF. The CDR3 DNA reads TGTGCTAGTGGTTTGGCCCTTAGCGGGGCCACAGATACGCAGTATTTT. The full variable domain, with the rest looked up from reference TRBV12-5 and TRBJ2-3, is DARVTQTPRHKVTEMGQEVTMRCQPILGHNTVFWYRQTMMQGLELLAYFRNRAPLDDSGMPKDRFSAEMPDATLATLKIQPSEPRDSAVYFCASGLALSGATDTQYFGPGTRLTVL.

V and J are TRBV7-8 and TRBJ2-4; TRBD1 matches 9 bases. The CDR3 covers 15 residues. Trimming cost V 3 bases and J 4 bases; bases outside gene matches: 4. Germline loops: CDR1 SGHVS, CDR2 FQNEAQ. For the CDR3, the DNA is TGTGCCAGCAGCTTTCACAGGGGGCAAAAAAACATTCAGTACTTC. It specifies CASSFHRGQKNIQYF.

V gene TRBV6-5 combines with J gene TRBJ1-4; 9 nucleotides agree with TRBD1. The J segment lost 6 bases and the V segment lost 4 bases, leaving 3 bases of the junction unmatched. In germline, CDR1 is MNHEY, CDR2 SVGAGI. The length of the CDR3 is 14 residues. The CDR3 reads CASSSHRGHEKLFF. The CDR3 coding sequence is TGTGCCAGCAGTTCCCACAGGGGGCATGAAAAACTGTTTTTT.

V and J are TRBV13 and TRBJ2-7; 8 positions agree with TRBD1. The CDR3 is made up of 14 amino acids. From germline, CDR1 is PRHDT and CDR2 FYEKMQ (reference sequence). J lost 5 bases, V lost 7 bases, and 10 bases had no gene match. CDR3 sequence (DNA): TGTGCCAGCAAATCATGGACAGGGAGCCACGAGCAGTACTTC. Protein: CASKSWTGSHEQYF.